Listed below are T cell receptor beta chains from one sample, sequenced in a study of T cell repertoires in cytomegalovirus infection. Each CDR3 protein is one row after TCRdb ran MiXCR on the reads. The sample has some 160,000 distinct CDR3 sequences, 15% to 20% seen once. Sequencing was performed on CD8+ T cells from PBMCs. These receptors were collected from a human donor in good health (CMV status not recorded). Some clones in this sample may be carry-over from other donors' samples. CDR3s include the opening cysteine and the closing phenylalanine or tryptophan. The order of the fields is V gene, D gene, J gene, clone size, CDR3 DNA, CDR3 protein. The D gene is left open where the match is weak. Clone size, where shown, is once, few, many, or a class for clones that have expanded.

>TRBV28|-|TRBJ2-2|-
TGTGCCAGCACCCGGGCAGGGTCGAACACCGGGGAGCTGTTTTTT
CASTRAGSNTGELFF
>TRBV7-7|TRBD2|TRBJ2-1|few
TGTGCCAGCAGCCCCGTGTTAGCGGGGGGCCCTAGCGGTGAGCAGTTCTTC
CASSPVLAGGPSGEQFF
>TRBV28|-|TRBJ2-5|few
TGTGCCAGCAGAACGAATGACTCCCCTCGGCCAGAGACCCAGTACTTC
CASRTNDSPRPETQYF
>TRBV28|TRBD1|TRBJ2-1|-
TGTGCCAGCAGTGGGACAGGAGGACTTGATGAGCAGTTCTTC
CASSGTGGLDEQFF
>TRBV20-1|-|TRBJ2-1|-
TGCAGTGCCTCTACAGGGTGGGTTTATGGTGAGCAGTTCTTC
CSASTGWVYGEQFF
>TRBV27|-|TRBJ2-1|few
TGTGCCAGCAGTTTCCTAGCTAGGAATGAGCAGTTCTTC
CASSFLARNEQFF
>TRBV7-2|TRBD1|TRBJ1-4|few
TGTGCCAGCAGCCCTCGGACAGGGATTAATGAAAAACTGTTTTTT
CASSPRTGINEKLFF
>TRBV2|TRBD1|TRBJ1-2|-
TGTGCGACACAGGGGGCTGTCTATGGCTACACCTTC
CATQGAVYGYTF
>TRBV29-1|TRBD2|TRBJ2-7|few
TGCAGCGTTGAAGATCAAATAGCGGGGCACTACGAGCAGTACTTC
CSVEDQIAGHYEQYF
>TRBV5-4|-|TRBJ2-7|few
TGTGCCAGCAGCTTGGTCGGCAGATCGTCAGACGAGCAGTACTTC
CASSLVGRSSDEQYF
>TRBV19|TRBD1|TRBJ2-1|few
TGTGCCAGTAGTCTAAGGGGGCGATACAATGAGCAGTTCTTC
CASSLRGRYNEQFF
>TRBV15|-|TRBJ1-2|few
TGTGCCACCAGCAGAGATTTGGAAAGGGTTGCTGGCTACACCTTC
CATSRDLERVAGYTF
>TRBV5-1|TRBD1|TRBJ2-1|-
TGCGCCAGCAGTTTCCCTCAGGGGGAACGGTACAATGAGCAGTTCTTC
CASSFPQGERYNEQFF
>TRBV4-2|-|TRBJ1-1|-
TGTGCCAGCAGCCAAGATTTAGGCCAGCTGGCTTTCTTT
CASSQDLGQLAFF
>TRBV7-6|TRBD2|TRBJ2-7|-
TGTGCCAGCAGCCCCCGGGACACTAGCGGGGACTACGAGCAGTACTTC
CASSPRDTSGDYEQYF
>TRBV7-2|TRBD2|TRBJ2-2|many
TGTGCCAGCAGCATCCCTCCGGGACTAGTCGCGGCCGGGGAGCTGTTTTTT
CASSIPPGLVAAGELFF
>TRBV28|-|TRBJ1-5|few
TGTGCCAGCAGTTTGTTCGACACTTCTAGCAATCAGCCCCAGCATTTT
CASSLFDTSSNQPQHF
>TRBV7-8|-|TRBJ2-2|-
TGTGCCAGCAACCCAATAGAAATGGGGGGTGGGGCGGTAGAGCTGTTTTTT
CASNPIEMGGGAVELFF
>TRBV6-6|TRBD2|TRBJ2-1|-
TGTGCCAGCAGTTACACGGGAGGCGAGCAGTTCTTC
CASSYTGGEQFF
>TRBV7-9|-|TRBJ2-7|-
TGTGCCAGCAGCTACGGGACCTTGGACGAGCAGTACTTC
CASSYGTLDEQYF
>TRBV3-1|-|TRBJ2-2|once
TGTGCCAGCAGCTACGGACCGGGGAGGGAGCTGTTTTTT
CASSYGPGRELFF
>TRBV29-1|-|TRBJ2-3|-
TGCAGCCAGGGTGGCACAGATACGCAGTATTTT
CSQGGTDTQYF
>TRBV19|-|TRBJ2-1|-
TGTGCCTGCTCAGGGGGGAGGTACAATGAGCAGTTCTTC
CACSGGRYNEQFF
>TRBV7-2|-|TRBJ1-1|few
TGTGCCAGCAGCTTACTCGGAAGACAGCTGAACACTGAAGCTTTCTTT
CASSLLGRQLNTEAFF
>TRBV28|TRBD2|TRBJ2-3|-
TGTGCCAGCAGTCCCCGACTAGCGGGAGAAACAGATACGCAGTATTTT
CASSPRLAGETDTQYF
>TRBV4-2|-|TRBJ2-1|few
TGTGCCAGCAGCCAAGAGGGGGGAGACAATGAGCAGTTCTTC
CASSQEGGDNEQFF
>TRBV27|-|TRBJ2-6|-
TGTGCCAGCAGTTTAGGGAATTCTGGGGCCAACGTCCTGACTTTC
CASSLGNSGANVLTF
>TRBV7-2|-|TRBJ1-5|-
TGTGCCAGCAGCTTAGTGCAGGGGCCCCGGCGATATAGCAATCAGCCCCAGCATTTT
CASSLVQGPRRYSNQPQHF
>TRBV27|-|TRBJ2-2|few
TGTGCCAGCAGTCCCAGAGAGATCGGGGAGCTGTTTTTT
CASSPREIGELFF
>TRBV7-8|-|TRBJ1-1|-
TGTGCCAGCAGCTTAAGGGGGTCGGGAGGCACTGAAGCTTTCTTT
CASSLRGSGGTEAFF
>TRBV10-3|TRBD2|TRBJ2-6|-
TGTGCCATCAGGACATCGCGGGGGGAGAGTCCTGGGGCCAACGTCCTGACTTTC
CAIRTSRGESPGANVLTF
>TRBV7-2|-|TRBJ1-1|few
TGTGCCAGCAGCTTTCCTGGTCGGTCGGCTTTCTTT
CASSFPGRSAFF
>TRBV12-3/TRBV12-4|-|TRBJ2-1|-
TGTGCCAGCAGTCTCGAGGTGCAGTTCTTC
CASSLEVQFF
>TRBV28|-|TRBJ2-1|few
TGTGCCAGCAGTTTAGAGGCTAACTCCTACAATGAGCAGTTCTTC
CASSLEANSYNEQFF
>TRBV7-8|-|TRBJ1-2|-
TGTGCCAGCAGCTTAGCGCCAGGGTCCGGCTACACCTTC
CASSLAPGSGYTF
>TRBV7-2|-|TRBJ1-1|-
TGTGCCAGCAGAAATATGGGGGGGGAAAGGGGAACTGAAGCTTTCTTT
CASRNMGGERGTEAFF
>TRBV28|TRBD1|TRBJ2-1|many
TGTGCCAGCAGTGTTGGGACAGGGAGTGCCTACAATGAGCAGTTCTTC
CASSVGTGSAYNEQFF
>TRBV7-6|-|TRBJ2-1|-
TGTGCCAGCAGCTTATTTATGGGCTCCTACAATGAGCAGTTCTTC
CASSLFMGSYNEQFF
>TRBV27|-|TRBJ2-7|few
TGTGCCAGCAAGGTTTCCGCTAGGGGCTACGAGCAGTACTTC
CASKVSARGYEQYF
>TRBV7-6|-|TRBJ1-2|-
TGTGCCAGCAGCTCCGAGTCGGGAAATGACACCTTC
CASSSESGNDTF
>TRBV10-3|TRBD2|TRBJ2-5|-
TGTGCCATCAGAGGAGCGGGGGGGCTCCAAGAGACCCAGTACTTC
CAIRGAGGLQETQYF
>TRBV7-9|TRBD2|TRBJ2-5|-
TGTGCCAGCAGCTTACCGGGGGGGCAAGAGACCCAGTACTTC
CASSLPGGQETQYF
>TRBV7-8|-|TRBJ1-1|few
TGTGCCAGCAGCATAAGGCCAGGGAGTACCACTGAAGCTTTCTTT
CASSIRPGSTTEAFF
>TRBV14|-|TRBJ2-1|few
TGTGCCAGCAGCCCGGGCCATCTCTATGAGCAGTTCTTC
CASSPGHLYEQFF
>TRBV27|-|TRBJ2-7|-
TGTGCCAGCGGCACGGGCGGCTACGAGCAGTACTTC
CASGTGGYEQYF
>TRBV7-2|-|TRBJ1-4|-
TGTGCCATCGCTATCGACGGGAAACCGGAAAAACTGTTTTTT
CAIAIDGKPEKLFF
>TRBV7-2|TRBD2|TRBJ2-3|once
TGTGCCAGCAGCCCAGGACTAGCGGGGGACACAGATACGCAGTATTTT
CASSPGLAGDTDTQYF
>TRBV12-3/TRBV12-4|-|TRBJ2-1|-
TGTGCCAGCTACCCAGCAAGGGCAAATGAGCAGTTCTTC
CASYPARANEQFF
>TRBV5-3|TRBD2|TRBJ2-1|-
TGTGCCATCCTAGGGCGGGAGGATTGGTTCTTC
CAILGREDWFF
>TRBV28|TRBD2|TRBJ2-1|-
TGTGCCAGTTTTAGCGGGAGGGCATCTCCGCCGGAGCAGTTCTTC
CASFSGRASPPEQFF
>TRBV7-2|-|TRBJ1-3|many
TGTGCCAGCAGCTTAAACACCGCTGGAAACACCATATATTTT
CASSLNTAGNTIYF
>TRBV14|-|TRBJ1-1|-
TGTGCCAGCAGCCAAGACAACACTGAAGCTTTCTTT
CASSQDNTEAFF
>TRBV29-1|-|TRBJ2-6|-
TGCAGCGTTGAAGTGGACGAAACTGGGGCCAACGTCCTGACTTTC
CSVEVDETGANVLTF
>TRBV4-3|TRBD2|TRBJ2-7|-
TGCGCCAGCAGCCAAGATGGACTAGCGGGAGAAAACGAGCAGTACTTC
CASSQDGLAGENEQYF
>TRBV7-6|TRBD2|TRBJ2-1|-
TGTGCCAGCAGCTTAATAGCGGGAGCTCCCCGGGGGGGTGAGCAGTTCTTC
CASSLIAGAPRGGEQFF
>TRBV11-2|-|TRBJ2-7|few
TGTGCCAGCAGCTTAGTGGGGACTCACTACGAGCAGTACTTC
CASSLVGTHYEQYF
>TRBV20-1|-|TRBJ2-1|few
TGCAGTGCTAGGGGCAGGGGTGGTCGCAATGAGCAGTTCTTC
CSARGRGGRNEQFF
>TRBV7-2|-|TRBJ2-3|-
TGTGCCAGCAGCTTAAGACGGGGCACAGATACGCAGTATTTT
CASSLRRGTDTQYF
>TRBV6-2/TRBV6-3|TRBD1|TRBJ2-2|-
TGTGCCAGCAGTTACGGGGACAGGGAGACCGAGGAGCTGTTTTTT
CASSYGDRETEELFF
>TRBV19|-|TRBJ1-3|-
TGTGCCAGTGGAGACAGCGCCAACTCTGGAAACACCATATATTTT
CASGDSANSGNTIYF